This TCR beta chain was captured in a study of CD8 T cells in ankylosing spondylitis (TCRdb year 2017). A note on the overall study: The study profiled T cell receptor beta repertoires in healthy donors and ankylosing spondylitis patients to find disease-linked TCR variants. The whole study cohort included some 100 healthy donors and about two dozen ankylosing spondylitis patients. Peripheral blood samples were taken, and synovial fluid was additionally collected from ankylosing spondylitis patients. Summary of the overall study and its limitations: Some motif variants had previously been reported in the synovial fluid and blood of reactive arthritis patients, which suggests shared mechanisms of disease initiation. The disease-linked clones were reported as significantly enriched in matched synovial fluid samples from ankylosing spondylitis patients. The disease-linked clones showed a CD8+ phenotype and occurred at relatively low frequencies in peripheral blood. A TCR beta motif of roughly 8 highly homologous amino acid variants appeared characteristic of blood from ankylosing spondylitis patients.

CDR1 and CDR2 are drawn from the germline V gene: MGHRA, YSYEKL. V lost 4 bases and J lost 5 bases, and the count of bases not matched to a germline gene is 16. The CDR3 sequence holds 17 residues, the cysteine and phenylalanine included. Solely the CDR3 DNA is kept, with 51 bases framed from the first base. With regard to this clonotype: There is no known antigen for this receptor. Base qualities are missing; no much larger clone stands one base away.

Sequencing instrument: Illumina HiSeq 2500. TCR beta libraries were prepared by quantitative 5'-RACE with molecular barcodes. Turning to the authors' computational methods: A new computational method based on a probabilistic model of VDJ rearrangement was used to identify disease-linked TCR variants. TCRdb itself trimmed the public reads at Q25 with fastp, ran MiXCR and retained productive beta chains. Under each unique CDR3 protein, matching rows form one entry showing the most common genes and DNA. For this entry, the V and J calls and clone size follow TCRdb and not the study's own pipeline. This sample gives 250,000 or so distinct CDR3 sequences in total; roughly 25% of them show up just once. The ten largest clones capture roughly 0.67% of the sample.

The receptor was isolated from a male donor with ankylosing spondylitis or in good health (not recorded which). The chain was built from TRBV4-1 and TRBJ2-5, with TRBD1 matching 7 junction bases. The sequencing sample was made of blood, either unsorted or a sorted T cell fraction (not recorded which). The encoded CDR3 is CASSPDRAVGVLETQYF. The DNA sequence is TGCGCCAGCAGCCCCGACAGGGCGGTTGGTGTTTTGGAGACCCAGTACTTC.